The clone carrying this T cell receptor (beta chain) was picked up a small number of times. Its antigen remains unknown. The authors ran a second PCR of about 6 to 11 cycles using a sample-barcoded 5' primer and a J-beta primer mix. TCRdb called the 5' RACE reads again in MiXCR, with one record for every CDR3 protein. The table records some 860,000 distinct CDR3 sequences, more than 50% of them present only once. These data are taken from a study of blood T cells in healthy people across ages. Overall study results and limits: Diversity of TCR beta per million T cells declined in a roughly linear way with age.

The material sequenced was blood. The sequence came from a man aged 35 to 55 in good health.

The CDR3 spells CASSLLRRGETQYF. The CDR3 DNA reads TGTGCCAGCAGTTTACTTAGGCGGGGAGAGACCCAGTACTTC. The chain uses TRBV28 and TRBJ2-5; D possibly corresponds to TRBD2 (6 bases). V was shortened by 2 bases and J by 4 bases, with 11 bases between the two germline ends. The CDR3 runs to 14 residues. Germline V CDR1 and CDR2: MDHEN, SYDVKM. Variable domain in full (rest from reference TRBV28 and TRBJ2-5): DVKVTQSSRYLVKRTGEKVFLECVQDMDHENMFWYRQDPGLGLRLIYFSYDVKMKEKGDIPEGYSVSREKKERFSLILESASTNQTSMYLCASSLLRRGETQYFGPGTRLLVL.